The 32 T cell receptor beta chains given below trace back to one sample, sequenced in a study of OX40 agonist ivuxolimab in advanced cancers. Libraries were prepared through the immunoSEQ multiplex PCR assay. TCRdb's version of the immuneACCESS table is confined to in-frame rearrangements and falls short of the full clone set. An unresolved V gene accounts for under half of the shortfall where checked; the remainder is of unknown origin. The sample contains roughly 60,000 clones, more than 85% of them found a single time. About 0.46% of the sample rests with the top ten. The sample in question was CD4+ or CD8+ T cells sorted from blood, obtained in a trial of the OX40 agonist ivuxolimab. Every receptor here comes from an adult with an advanced solid tumor such as melanoma, head and neck, liver or kidney cancer.

The rearrangement joins TRBV5-1 to TRBJ2-1; 10 bases are shared with TRBD1. Trimming at V came to 7 bases and at J to 0 bases, leaving 10 bases not matched to a gene. The germline V gene encodes CDR1 SGHRS and CDR2 YFSETQ. This CDR3 has 17 amino acids. The CDR3 coding sequence is TGCGCCAGCCACCCCGGACAGGGGGAAAACTCCTACAATGAGCAGTTCTTC. Translated: CASHPGQGENSYNEQFF.

The chain links TRBV5-4 to TRBJ2-7; 7 bases match TRBD1. Germline trimming cut 3 bases from V and 3 bases from J; bases unmatched to any gene: 3. CDR3 length equals 13 residues. The germline gives CDR1 SGHNT, CDR2 YYREEE (reference sequence). The DNA of the CDR3 is TGTGCCAGCAGCTCGACAGGGATCTACGAGCAGTACTTC. It encodes CASSSTGIYEQYF. The full variable domain, in which reference TRBV5-4 and TRBJ2-7 provide the parts outside the CDR3, is ETGVTQSPTHLIKTRGQQVTLRCSSQSGHNTVSWYQQALGQGPQFIFQYYREEENGRGNFPPRFSGLQFPNYSSELNVNALELDDSALYLCASSSTGIYEQYFGPGTRLTVT.

The chain carries TRBV19 and TRBJ2-7; D gene uncertain. The CDR3 consists of 17 residues. The V gene lost 3 bases and the J gene lost 1 base, with 19 bases spanning the gap. Germline CDR1 and CDR2: LNHDA and SQIVND (reference sequence). This chain's CDR3 is CASSMFDNSVPSYEQYF. The CDR3 DNA sequence: TGTGCCAGTAGTATGTTTGATAATTCAGTCCCGTCCTACGAGCAGTACTTC. The full variable domain, completed using reference TRBV19 and TRBJ2-7, is DGGITQSPKYLFRKEGQNVTLSCEQNLNHDAMYWYRQDPGQGLRLIYYSQIVNDFQKGDIAEGYSVSREKKESFPLTVTSAQKNPTAFYLCASSMFDNSVPSYEQYFGPGTRLTVT.

This clone turned up a few times. The chain uses TRBV19 and TRBJ1-5, with D possibly being TRBD1 (6 bases). Trimming cost V 5 bases and J 7 bases, with 15 bases left between them. Germline V gene data show CDR1 as LNHDA and CDR2 as SQIVND (reference sequence). CDR3 length: 14 residues. Here the CDR3 reads CASSPIGQGQPQHF. CDR3 DNA sequence: TGTGCCAGTAGTCCCATTGGCCAGGGGCAGCCCCAGCATTTT.

J is TRBJ2-7 and V is TRBV18; D is undetermined. The germline V and J ends were trimmed by 3 bases and 3 bases, with 12 bases remaining between them. CDR3 length: 14 residues. The germline gives CDR1 KGHSH, CDR2 LQKENI. The CDR3 protein is CASSPSLLDYEQYF. The CDR3, as DNA: TGTGCCAGCTCACCGAGTTTGCTCGACTACGAGCAGTACTTC.

The chain is built from TRBV12-5 and TRBJ1-4, with a weak D call TRBD1 (5 bases). This CDR3 has 14 residues. The ends were cut back, 5 bases at V and 0 bases at J, with 7 bases in the middle. Per the germline V gene, CDR1 is LGHNT and CDR2 is FRNRAP. The CDR3 spells CASGRTTTNEKLFF. The CDR3 coding sequence is TGTGCTAGTGGTCGGACAACAACTAATGAAAAACTGTTTTTT.

V is TRBV10-3 and J is TRBJ1-2, with D possibly being TRBD1 (5 bases). CDR3 length equals 13 residues. Germline lookup yields CDR1 ENHRY and CDR2 SYGVKD. Trimming removed 6 bases at V and 7 bases at J, with 15 bases between. CDR3 nucleotide sequence: TGTGCCATCAGCCAGGGCAAACTCCGTGGCTACACCTTC. This sequence encodes CAISQGKLRGYTF.

The rearrangement uses TRBV11-3 and TRBJ2-7; D possibly corresponds to TRBD2 (5 bases). With 5 bases removed from V and 5 bases from J, the gap between germline ends came to 16 bases. Germline CDR1 reads SGHNT; CDR2 reads YENEEA. The CDR3 contains 14 residues. In DNA form, the CDR3 reads TGTGCCAGCAGCCGAGGGAGCCCGGGCGACGAGCAGTACTTC. Residues: CASSRGSPGDEQYF. The full variable domain, in which reference TRBV11-3 and TRBJ2-7 provide the parts outside the CDR3, is EAGVVQSPRYKIIEKKQPVAFWCNPISGHNTLYWYLQNLGQGPELLIRYENEEAVDDSQLPKDRFSAERLKGVDSTLKIQPAELGDSAVYLCASSRGSPGDEQYFGPGTRLTVT.

The V call is TRBV7-8, the J call TRBJ2-1; TRBD2 matches at 7 bases. Per germline, CDR1 SGHVS and CDR2 FQNEAQ. This CDR3 is built from 16 residues. V trimming: 0 bases; J trimming: 5 bases; junction bases outside the gene matches: 7. The CDR3 protein is CASSLARSSGHNEQFF. The CDR3 nucleotides are TGTGCCAGCAGCTTAGCGAGGTCTAGCGGACACAATGAGCAGTTCTTC.

V usage is TRBV27 and J usage is TRBJ2-1, with 13 nucleotides matching TRBD2. CDR1 is MNHEY, CDR2 SMNVEV, per germline (reference sequence). V lost 5 bases to trimming and J lost 9 bases; unmatched junction nucleotides: 7. This CDR3 has 15 amino acids. The CDR3 nucleotides read TGTGCCAGCAGTCTCCGACTAGCGGGAGGTACTGAGCAGTTCTTC. Encoded protein: CASSLRLAGGTEQFF.

This clone was detected once. The same CDR3 also results from other DNA sequences found in this sample. This chain links TRBV30 with TRBJ1-4, with TRBD1 as a possible D gene (5 bases). Trimming pared 7 bases from V and 5 bases from J, leaving 14 bases between. Germline loops: CDR1 GTSNPN, CDR2 SVGIG (reference sequence). CDR3 length: 13 amino acids. The CDR3 region has the DNA TGTGCCTCCGGGACGCGAATGAATGAAAAACTGTTTTTT. It is translated as CASGTRMNEKLFF.

The chain has TRBV6-1 and TRBJ1-1; a weak D match, TRBD1 (5 bases). The V end lost 6 bases, the J end lost 1 base, and 12 bases lay between the germline ends. Germline V lookup: CDR1 MNHNS, CDR2 SASEGT. The CDR3 has 14 residues. Written as DNA, the CDR3 is TGTGCCAGCAGCCTACAGGCAGGGAACACTGAAGCTTTCTTT. Amino acid sequence: CASSLQAGNTEAFF.

The rearrangement uses TRBV7-9 and TRBJ1-1; 7 bases line up with TRBD1. This CDR3 spans 15 amino acids. V shed 3 bases, J shed 5 bases, and the junction held 9 bases outside the gene matches. Looked up from germline, CDR1 is SEHNR and CDR2 is FQNEAQ (reference sequence). Written as DNA, the CDR3 is TGTGCCAGCAGCTTGGGAGGGGGCGGCAAGACTGAAGCTTTCTTT. Its translation is CASSLGGGGKTEAFF.

This clone was detected a few times. The rearrangement joins TRBV6-5 to TRBJ2-5; D is possibly TRBD2 (7 bases). CDR1 MNHEY and CDR2 SVGAGI come from the germline V gene. CDR3 length: 16 residues. Trimming pared 0 bases from V and 5 bases from J, leaving 16 bases between. The chain's CDR3 is CASSYSIRGAKETQYF. The DNA for the CDR3 is TGTGCCAGCAGTTACTCGATCCGGGGGGCCAAGGAGACCCAGTACTTC.

The V call is TRBV19, the J call TRBJ2-2, with 8 bases identical to TRBD2. Looked up from germline, CDR1 is LNHDA and CDR2 is SQIVND (reference sequence). J lost 5 bases, V lost 4 bases, and 3 bases had no gene match. The CDR3 is 14 residues long. The CDR3 protein is CASSRTSRTGELFF. CDR3 nucleotide sequence: TGTGCCAGTAGTAGGACTAGCAGAACCGGGGAGCTGTTTTTT. The full variable domain, in which reference TRBV19 and TRBJ2-2 provide the parts outside the CDR3, is DGGITQSPKYLFRKEGQNVTLSCEQNLNHDAMYWYRQDPGQGLRLIYYSQIVNDFQKGDIAEGYSVSREKKESFPLTVTSAQKNPTAFYLCASSRTSRTGELFFGEGSRLTVL.

The chain employs TRBV5-8 and TRBJ2-1, with D perhaps TRBD1 (6 bases). The germline V gene encodes CDR1 SGHTS and CDR2 YDEGEE. V was clipped by 3 bases and J by 0 bases, with 10 bases between them. CDR3 length equals 15 residues. For the CDR3, the DNA is TGTGCCAGCAGCTCTCTGGGGGCCTCCTACAATGAGCAGTTCTTC. It is translated as CASSSLGASYNEQFF.

The chain combines TRBV9 with TRBJ2-1, with TRBD2 matching 7 bases. The CDR3 is 15 residues long. The germline V gene has CDR1 SGDLS and CDR2 YYNGEE. Trimming cost V 6 bases and J 0 bases; bases outside gene matches: 6. The chain's CDR3 is CASTESGASYNEQFF. As DNA, the CDR3 is TGTGCCAGCACCGAGAGCGGGGCCTCCTACAATGAGCAGTTCTTC. Complete variable domain (other parts from reference TRBV9 and TRBJ2-1): DSGVTQTPKHLITATGQRVTLRCSPRSGDLSVYWYQQSLDQGLQFLIQYYNGEERAKGNILERFSAQQFPDLHSELNLSSLELGDSALYFCASTESGASYNEQFFGPGTRLTVL.

The V gene is TRBV7-9, the J gene TRBJ1-5; perhaps TRBD1 as D (5 bases). The V gene's germline CDR1 is SEHNR and CDR2 FQNEAQ (reference sequence). The germline V and J ends were trimmed by 6 bases and 5 bases, with 11 bases remaining between them. CDR3 length: 13 amino acids. The CDR3 loop reads CASSIQGDQPQHF. The CDR3, as DNA: TGTGCCAGCAGTATCCAGGGTGATCAGCCCCAGCATTTT.

This chain uses TRBV7-6 with TRBJ2-7; possibly TRBD1 for D (6 bases). CDR3 length: 14 residues. Germline CDR1 is SGHVS and CDR2 is FNYEAQ. Trimming took 5 bases from V and 0 from J, leaving 11 bases between them. The CDR3 nucleotides read TGTGCCAGCAGCCAACAGGGATCCTCCTACGAGCAGTACTTC. Its protein is CASSQQGSSYEQYF.

A word on this clone: This sample includes further DNA sequences coding for the same CDR3. The chain joins TRBV30 to TRBJ1-2, with D possibly matching TRBD1 (5 bases). Trimming took off 3 bases at V and 7 bases at J, with 9 bases between the two ends. The CDR3 length is 11 residues. Germline V lookup: CDR1 GTSNPN, CDR2 SVGIG (reference sequence). The CDR3 DNA sequence: TGTGCCTGGAGCGCCGGGGGTGGCTACACCTTC. Its translation is CAWSAGGGYTF.

This chain uses TRBV11-3 with TRBJ2-3; TRBD2 aligns across 7 bases. Germline V gives CDR1 SGHNT, CDR2 YENEEA. The CDR3 runs 16 residues. V gave up 5 bases and J gave up 3 bases; unmatched junction bases: 11. DNA of the CDR3: TGTGCCAGCAGCATAGGTAGCGGGTCGGGGACAGATACGCAGTATTTT. As protein: CASSIGSGSGTDTQYF. The variable domain in full, completed from reference TRBV11-3 and TRBJ2-3, reads EAGVVQSPRYKIIEKKQPVAFWCNPISGHNTLYWYLQNLGQGPELLIRYENEEAVDDSQLPKDRFSAERLKGVDSTLKIQPAELGDSAVYLCASSIGSGSGTDTQYFGPGTRLTVL.

The V call is TRBV18, the J call TRBJ1-1, with D unclear. The CDR3 covers 13 residues. Germline V gene sequence: CDR1 KGHSH, CDR2 LQKENI. Between the trimmed V and J ends, which lost 0 bases and 7 bases, there was a span of 9 bases. The CDR3 nucleotides are TGTGCCAGCTCACCACCATTCCCCGGTGAAGCTTTCTTT. Its translation: CASSPPFPGEAFF.

The genes are TRBV28 and TRBJ1-2, with 9 bases identical to TRBD1. The CDR3 is made up of 13 amino acids. Germline V lookup: CDR1 MDHEN, CDR2 SYDVKM. J gave up 4 bases and V 6 bases, and 3 bases lay outside the gene matches. CDR3 amino acids: CASRSDRGYGYTF. In nucleotides, the CDR3 is TGTGCCAGCAGATCGGACAGGGGCTATGGCTACACCTTC.

The count of this clone is one. The J gene is TRBJ2-1, the V gene TRBV12-5; no reliable D call. The CDR3 is 13 residues long. Trimming removed 2 bases from V and 5 bases from J, with 7 bases in between. Per the germline V gene, CDR1 is LGHNT and CDR2 is FRNRAP. In DNA, the CDR3 is TGTGCTAGTGGTTTGAACCAAAACAATGAGCAGTTCTTC. Residues: CASGLNQNNEQFF.

The chain uses TRBV6-1 and TRBJ2-7, with TRBD1 matching 12 bases. V was clipped by 2 bases and J by 0 bases; unmatched bases: 11. The CDR3 totals 19 residues. From germline, CDR1 is MNHNS and CDR2 SASEGT. The CDR3 protein is CASSELAGTGGMSSYEQYF. The CDR3 DNA reads as TGTGCCAGCAGTGAACTAGCCGGGACAGGGGGCATGAGCTCCTACGAGCAGTACTTC.

V is TRBV6-1 and J is TRBJ1-4, with D unresolved. The CDR3 is 13 residues long. With 7 bases removed from V and 4 bases from J, the gap between germline ends came to 10 bases. Germline V gene data show CDR1 as MNHNS and CDR2 as SASEGT. The CDR3: CASMGEGNEKLFF. The CDR3 coding sequence is TGTGCCAGCATGGGCGAGGGTAATGAAAAACTGTTTTTT.

This chain's CDR3 is CASSPRNEGEQYF. CDR3 sequence (DNA): TGTGCCAGCTCACCACGGAACGAGGGGGAGCAGTACTTC. This rearrangement joins TRBV18 to TRBJ2-7; D is possibly TRBD1 or TRBD2 (5 bases each). The CDR3 consists of 13 residues. Germline lookup yields CDR1 KGHSH and CDR2 LQKENI. Trimming left V 1 base short and J 7 bases short, with 11 bases between.

The genes are TRBV19 and TRBJ1-5, with unresolved D. This CDR3 contains 12 residues. The V gene lost 5 bases and the J gene lost 5 bases, with 7 bases spanning the gap. Per the germline V gene, CDR1 is LNHDA and CDR2 is SQIVND (reference sequence). The CDR3 DNA reads as TGTGCCAGTAGTTTTAAGGATCAGCCCCAGCATTTT. It yields the protein CASSFKDQPQHF.

J is TRBJ2-1 and V is TRBV28; possible D gene TRBD2, 6 bases. V was trimmed by 8 bases and J by 0 bases, leaving 11 bases between them. The CDR3 contains 14 residues. CDR1 and CDR2 (germline): MDHEN, SYDVKM. DNA for the CDR3: TGTGCCAGCGGACTACAGAACTCCTACAATGAGCAGTTCTTC. This sequence encodes CASGLQNSYNEQFF.

The gene calls are TRBV19 and TRBJ1-2; D not certain. Germline V gene lookup returns CDR1 LNHDA and CDR2 SQIVND (reference sequence). Trimming removed 8 bases at V and 8 bases at J, with 18 bases between. This CDR3 has 13 residues. Here the CDR3 DNA reads TGTGCCAGTGAGTTCGCGGCGGGGATCGGCTACACCTTC. Translating gives CASEFAAGIGYTF. Together with reference TRBV19 and TRBJ1-2, the CDR3 gives the full variable domain: DGGITQSPKYLFRKEGQNVTLSCEQNLNHDAMYWYRQDPGQGLRLIYYSQIVNDFQKGDIAEGYSVSREKKESFPLTVTSAQKNPTAFYLCASEFAAGIGYTFGSGTRLTVV.

The V gene is TRBV11-2, the J gene TRBJ2-7; 8 nucleotides agree with TRBD2. CDR3 length: 16 residues. In germline, CDR1 is SGHAT, CDR2 FQNNGV. V dropped 5 bases and J dropped 3; count of bases not matched to a gene: 12. CDR3 protein: CASSPRRPSGYYEQYF. In nucleotides, the CDR3 is TGTGCCAGCAGCCCTAGACGGCCTAGCGGGTACTACGAGCAGTACTTC.

This chain connects TRBV19 to TRBJ1-5, with D possibly matching TRBD1 (5 bases). The CDR3 length is 14 residues. Looked up from germline, CDR1 is LNHDA and CDR2 is SQIVND (reference sequence). Trimming removed 4 bases at V and 0 bases at J, with 7 bases between. This chain's CDR3 is CASSRGVSNQPQHF. DNA of the CDR3: TGTGCCAGTAGTAGAGGGGTTAGCAATCAGCCCCAGCATTTT.